These 3 T cell receptor beta chains were all obtained from the same sample, sequenced in a study of early T cells in non-severe SARS-CoV-2 infection. TCRdb re-called the 5' RACE reads with MiXCR, one entry per CDR3 protein. The sample includes around 70,000 distinct CDR3 sequences, around 16% of them seen just once. Material: whole blood. The receptors come from an adult who was a healthcare worker with PCR-confirmed SARS-CoV-2 infection or an uninfected control (not recorded which).

J is TRBJ2-2 and V is TRBV29-1, with TRBD1 matching 9 bases. Unmatched junction bases numbered 12, after V lost 7 bases and J lost 6 bases. This CDR3 is built from 15 residues. Germline loops: CDR1 SQVTM, CDR2 ANQGSEA. CDR3 bases: TGCAGCGCTGTTCCGGGACAGGGATTTTCCGGGGAGCTGTTTTTT. Its protein is CSAVPGQGFSGELFF.

This chain joins TRBV29-1 and TRBJ1-1; no firm D call. V was clipped by 7 bases and J by 0 bases, with 3 bases between them. This CDR3 spans 10 amino acids. The germline V gene has CDR1 SQVTM and CDR2 ANQGSEA. In DNA, the CDR3 is TGCAGCGGATTGAACACTGAAGCTTTCTTT. It encodes CSGLNTEAFF. The whole variable domain, remainder taken from reference TRBV29-1 and TRBJ1-1, is SAVISQKPSRDICQRGTSLTIQCQVDSQVTMMFWYRQQPGQSLTLIATANQGSEATYESGFVIDKFPISRPNLTFSTLTVSNMSPEDSSIYLCSGLNTEAFFGQGTRLTVV.

This chain uses TRBV9 with TRBJ2-2; D is possibly TRBD1 (6 bases). This CDR3 has 13 residues. From germline, CDR1 is SGDLS and CDR2 YYNGEE. Trimming shortened V by 2 bases and J by 6 bases, and 8 bases separated the two germline ends. The DNA of the CDR3 is TGTGCCAGCAGCGTTCAGGGGCCCGGGGAGCTGTTTTTT. The encoded protein is CASSVQGPGELFF.